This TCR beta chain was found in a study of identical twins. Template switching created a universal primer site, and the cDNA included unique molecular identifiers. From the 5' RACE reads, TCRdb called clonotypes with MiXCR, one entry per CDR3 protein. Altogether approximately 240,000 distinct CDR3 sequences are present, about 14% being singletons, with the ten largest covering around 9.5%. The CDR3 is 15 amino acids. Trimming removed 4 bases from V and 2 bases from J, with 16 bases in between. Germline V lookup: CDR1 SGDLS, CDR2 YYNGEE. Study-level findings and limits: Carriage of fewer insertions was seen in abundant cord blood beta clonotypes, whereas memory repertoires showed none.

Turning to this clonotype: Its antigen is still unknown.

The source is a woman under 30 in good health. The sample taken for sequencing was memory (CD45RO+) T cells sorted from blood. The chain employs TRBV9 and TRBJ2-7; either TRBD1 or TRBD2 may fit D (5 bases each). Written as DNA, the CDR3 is TGTGCCAGCAGCCGATCATGGGACCCCACCTACGAGCAGTACTTC. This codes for CASSRSWDPTYEQYF.